This TCR beta chain was identified during a study of metastatic and nonmetastatic thyroid tumors (dated by TCRdb to about 2020). A note on the overall study: For patients with malignant and with benign thyroid disease, the researchers compared repertoires between peripheral blood samples and tumor or nodule tissue samples.

On the study overall, not on this receptor specifically: TCR beta diversity was reported as significantly higher in malignant tumors than in benign nodules, in both blood and tumor samples.

As concerns this clone: Its target antigen remains unknown. No per-base quality is available; no much larger clone lies one base away.

No patient had received any treatment before thyroid surgery. Using T-cell receptor beta sequencing, the researchers looked back retrospectively at clinical samples from patients, gathered between about 2012 and 2019. Trimming takes 3 bases from V and 8 bases from J, and the germline ends sit 13 bases apart. The CDR3, from cysteine to phenylalanine, totals 14 residues. Only the CDR3 DNA is retained, 42 bases long and in frame from the first base. Library method: PCR. The sequencer listed for this sample is Illumina HiSeq 4000. High-throughput sequencing was used to profile the TCR beta-chain CDR3 region of each patient. Concerning the study's data processing: A classifier to discriminate distant-metastatic papillary thyroid cancer patients was built from CDR3 differences across clinicopathological groups. Repertoire diversity was assessed with the Shannon index, and tumor-blood repertoire similarity with the Morisita-Horn index. TCRdb reprocessing: public reads trimmed at Q25 with fastp, clones called with MiXCR, in-frame beta chains kept. What appears here as the V and J calls and clone size reflects TCRdb's work, not the paper's. This sample comprises 5,000 or so clones, 30% to 35% of them detected only once. Jointly, the top ten make up about 18% of the sample.

Sequenced sample: adjacent normal tissue. In this chain, TRBV12-3 or TRBV12-4 is recombined with TRBJ2-2; the D call is possibly TRBD1 or TRBD2, each sharing 5 bases. The clonotype comes from a female donor with papillary thyroid cancer or a benign thyroid nodule (not recorded which). Some clones in this sample may be carry-over from other donors' samples. The CDR3 region has the sequence CASSLSGARGELFF. Read as DNA, the sequence is TGTGCCAGCAGTTTGTCCGGGGCTCGAGGGGAGCTGTTTTTT.